This TCR beta chain was identified during a study of identical twins. The sample holds a few counts of this clonotype. What it binds is unknown. A single record per CDR3 protein comes from TCRdb applying MiXCR to the 5' RACE reads. The sample shows 350,000 to 600,000 distinct CDR3 sequences, 14% of them seen only once. Study-wide results and caveats: Recombination models fit unrelated individuals' TCR alpha sharing but underestimated twins'. Out-of-frame alpha sequences shared between twins exhibited an excess of low generation probability.

These data also formed part of another study, on yellow fever vaccine responses in identical twins.

Sequenced sample: CD4+ T cells sorted from blood. The sequence was collected from a woman between 18 and 30 years old in good health.

The CDR3 reads CASSLKGLAGVLIYEQYF. DNA of the CDR3: TGTGCCAGCAGTTTAAAGGGACTAGCGGGAGTGCTTATCTACGAGCAGTACTTC. V is TRBV12-3 or TRBV12-4 and J is TRBJ2-7; TRBD2 agrees at 14 bases. J gave up 3 bases and V 2 bases, and 9 bases lay outside the gene matches. This CDR3 is 18 amino acids long.